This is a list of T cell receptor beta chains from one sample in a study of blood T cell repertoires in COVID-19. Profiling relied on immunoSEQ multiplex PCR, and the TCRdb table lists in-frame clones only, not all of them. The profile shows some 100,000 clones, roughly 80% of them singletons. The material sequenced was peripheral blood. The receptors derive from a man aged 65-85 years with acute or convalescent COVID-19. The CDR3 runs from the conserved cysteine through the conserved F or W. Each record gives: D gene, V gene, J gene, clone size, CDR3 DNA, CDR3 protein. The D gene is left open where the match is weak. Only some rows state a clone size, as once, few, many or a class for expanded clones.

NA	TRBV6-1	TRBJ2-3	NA	TGTGCCAGCTCCGAGGTGGCCAGCAGCACAGATACGCAGTATTTT	CASSEVASSTDTQYF
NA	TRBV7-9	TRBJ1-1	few	TGTGCCAGCAGCACCTGGACAGCAGGGAACACTGAAGCTTTCTTT	CASSTWTAGNTEAFF
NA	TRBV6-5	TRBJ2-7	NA	TGTGCCAGCACCGCGGAGGTTCGGGGCTCCTACGAGCAGTACTTC	CASTAEVRGSYEQYF
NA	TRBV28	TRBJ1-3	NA	TGTGCCAGCCGAGAGGGAGGCTCTGGAAACACCATATATTTT	CASREGGSGNTIYF
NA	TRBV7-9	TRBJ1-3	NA	TGTGCCAGCAGCTCCCAGGGGTCAGCGGGAAACACCATATATTTT	CASSSQGSAGNTIYF
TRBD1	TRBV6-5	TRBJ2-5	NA	TGTGCCAGCAGTCCGGGACAGCAAGAGACCCAGTACTTC	CASSPGQQETQYF
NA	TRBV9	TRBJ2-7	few	TGTGCCAGCAGCGTAGGCGGGCGCTCTACGGGGGAGCAGTACTTC	CASSVGGRSTGEQYF
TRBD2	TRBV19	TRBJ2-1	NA	TGTGCCAGTAGTATCGGTCTAGCGGGGGTCAATGAGCAGTTCTTC	CASSIGLAGVNEQFF
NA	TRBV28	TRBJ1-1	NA	TGTGCCAGCAGTTTTCAGGGAGGTTGGACTGAAGCTTTCTTT	CASSFQGGWTEAFF
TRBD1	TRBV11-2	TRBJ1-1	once	TGTGCCAGCAGCTTAGGATCCGGGACAGGGGGGACTGAAGCTTTCTTT	CASSLGSGTGGTEAFF
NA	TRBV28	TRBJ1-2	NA	TGTGCCAGCAGTCCTACAGTCTATGGCTACACCTTC	CASSPTVYGYTF
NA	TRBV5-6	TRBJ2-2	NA	TGTGCCAGCAGCTCTTTCCGGGACACATACACCGGGGAGCTGTTTTTT	CASSSFRDTYTGELFF
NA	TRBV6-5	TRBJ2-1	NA	TGTGCCAGCTCGGGGAGCTCCTACAATGAGCAGTTCTTC	CASSGSSYNEQFF
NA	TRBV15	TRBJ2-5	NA	TGTGCCACCAGCAGCTTCCAAGAGACCCAGTACTTC	CATSSFQETQYF
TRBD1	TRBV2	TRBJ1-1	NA	TGTGCCAGCGGTCGACAGGGGGCGGACACTGAAGCTTTCTTT	CASGRQGADTEAFF
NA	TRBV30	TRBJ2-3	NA	TGTGCCTGGAGCCAGGATGGAGATACGCAGTATTTT	CAWSQDGDTQYF
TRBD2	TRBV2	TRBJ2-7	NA	TGTGCCAGCAGCGTGGGACTAGCGAGAAACTACGAGCAGTACTTC	CASSVGLARNYEQYF
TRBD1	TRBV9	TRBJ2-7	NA	TGTGCCAGCAGCCCTTTTGGGACAGGGCTATACGAGCAGTACTTC	CASSPFGTGLYEQYF
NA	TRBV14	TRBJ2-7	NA	TGTGCCAGCAGCCAAGATAGACGGGAGCCCGAGCAGTACTTC	CASSQDRREPEQYF
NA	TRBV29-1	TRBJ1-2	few	TGCAGCGCGACGCGGGGCGGAGGACAAGCCCCCCGCTACACCTTC	CSATRGGGQAPRYTF
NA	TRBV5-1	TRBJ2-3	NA	TGCGCCAGCAGCTCATCCGGGACAAGCACAGATACGCAGTATTTT	CASSSSGTSTDTQYF
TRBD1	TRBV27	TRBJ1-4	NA	TGTGCCAGCAGTACGGGACAGGGGGTCGAAAAACTGTTTTTT	CASSTGQGVEKLFF
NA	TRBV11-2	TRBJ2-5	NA	TGTGCCAGCAGCCCCCGGGCTAGCGCCGGGGAGACCCAGTACTTC	CASSPRASAGETQYF
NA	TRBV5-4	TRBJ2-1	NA	TGTGCCAGCCGCTCGGCGGGGGCCGACAATGAGCAGTTCTTC	CASRSAGADNEQFF
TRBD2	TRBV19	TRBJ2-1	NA	TGTGCCAGTGGTAATTACGGGACTAGCGGGAGGGAAGAGCAGTTCTTC	CASGNYGTSGREEQFF
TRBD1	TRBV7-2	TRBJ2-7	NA	TGTGCCAGCAGCTTAACAGGGGGTTTGAGCTCCTACGAGCAGTACTTC	CASSLTGGLSSYEQYF
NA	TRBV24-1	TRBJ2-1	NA	TGTGCCACCAGTGGGTTCAGGGATGAGCAGTTCTTC	CATSGFRDEQFF
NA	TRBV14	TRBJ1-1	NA	TGTGCCAGCAGCGCCGGCAGTAGCCCTGAAGCTTTCTTT	CASSAGSSPEAFF
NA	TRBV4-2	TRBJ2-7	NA	TGTGCCAGCAGCCAAGAAAGGACTGCCTACGAGCAGTACTTC	CASSQERTAYEQYF
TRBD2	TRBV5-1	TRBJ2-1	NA	TGCGCCAGCAGCACGGCCCCGACTAGCGGAACCAGCTCCTACAATGAGCAGTTCTTC	CASSTAPTSGTSSYNEQFF
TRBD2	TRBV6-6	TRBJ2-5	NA	TGTGCCAGCAGTCAGTCCCCGGGACTAGCGGAACACCAAGAGACCCAGTACTTC	CASSQSPGLAEHQETQYF
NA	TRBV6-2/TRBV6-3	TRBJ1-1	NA	TGTGCCAGCAGTTACAGGGAGTCCGAGCATTGGAACACTGAAGCTTTCTTT	CASSYRESEHWNTEAFF
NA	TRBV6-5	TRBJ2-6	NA	TGTGCCAGCAGTAGACAGTTCTCTGGGGCCAACGTCCTGACTTTC	CASSRQFSGANVLTF